These 30 T cell receptor beta chains came from one sample sequenced in a study of cytomegalovirus exposure and HLA in healthy donors. Researchers ran the PCR with 60 Vbeta and 13 Jbeta primers. Clones were read by immunoSEQ multiplex PCR, and TCRdb kept only the in-frame ones, dropping some. The sample includes about 100,000 clones, around three quarters of them seen just once. The sequencing sample was made of PBMCs. The receptor set was obtained from a man aged 25-45 years in good health and CMV-seronegative.

The V and J genes are TRBV5-6 and TRBJ2-2; D gene uncertain. The ends were cut back, 1 base at V and 4 bases at J, with 8 bases in the middle. Germline V gene sequence: CDR1 SGHDT, CDR2 YYEEEE. The CDR3 is 14 amino acids. CDR3 in amino acids: CASSLTGGTGELFF. The CDR3 nucleotides are TGTGCCAGCAGCTTGACGGGTGGCACCGGGGAGCTGTTTTTT.

This clone was counted between two and nine times. CDR3 residues: CASKRQGSYEQYF. The CDR3, as DNA: TGTGCCAGCAAACGACAGGGGTCCTACGAGCAGTACTTC. This chain connects TRBV2 to TRBJ2-7; 8 nucleotides align to TRBD1. The CDR3 runs to 13 residues. V shed 7 bases and J 1 base; nucleotides not matched to a gene: 3. Looked up from germline, CDR1 is SNHLY and CDR2 is FYNNEI.

This chain uses TRBV5-1 with TRBJ2-3; weak D call: TRBD1 (6 bases). Trimming pared 3 bases from V and 6 bases from J, leaving 14 bases between. The CDR3 is made up of 14 amino acids. CDR1 is SGHRS and CDR2 is YFSETQ in the germline V gene. The CDR3 DNA reads TGCGCCAGCAGCTGGGGGCAGGGAATGGATACGCAGTATTTT. Amino acids: CASSWGQGMDTQYF.

This clone was observed once. The chain recombines TRBV6-6 with TRBJ2-1, with D uncertain. The CDR3 length is 13 residues. The germline CDR1 and CDR2 sequences are MNHNY and SVGAGI (reference sequence). V was pared by 6 bases and J by 4 bases, with 10 bases between. The CDR3 here is CASRSDTYNEQFF. The CDR3 region has the DNA TGTGCCAGCAGGTCCGACACGTACAATGAGCAGTTCTTC.

This clone occurred a few times. The rearrangement links TRBV5-1 to TRBJ2-1; 7 bases are a match to TRBD1. J gave up 4 bases and V 4 bases, and 2 bases lay outside the gene matches. This CDR3 is 13 amino acids long. CDR1 and CDR2 from the germline V gene are SGHRS and YFSETQ. The CDR3, as DNA: TGCGCCAGCAGCCGGGACAGTTACAATGAGCAGTTCTTC. Translation gives CASSRDSYNEQFF.

The J gene is TRBJ2-2, the V gene TRBV30; TRBD2 matches 8 bases. This CDR3 has 17 residues. From germline, CDR1 is GTSNPN and CDR2 SVGIG (reference sequence). Trimming cost V 4 bases and J 3 bases; bases outside gene matches: 13. As DNA, the CDR3 is TGTGCCTGGAAGGAACAGCGGGAGCAACGGGACACCGGGGAGCTGTTTTTT. This codes for CAWKEQREQRDTGELFF.

This clone was recorded only once. The chain links TRBV9 to TRBJ2-7, with TRBD2 as a possible D gene (5 bases). This CDR3 has 14 residues. V lost 2 bases and J lost 0, with 9 bases in between. Germline CDR1 is SGDLS and CDR2 is YYNGEE. This CDR3 is CASSVGADSYEQYF. The CDR3 DNA reads as TGTGCCAGCAGCGTGGGAGCGGACTCCTACGAGCAGTACTTC.

The chain recombines TRBV6-5 with TRBJ1-5; TRBD1 is a possible D gene (5 bases). The CDR3 runs to 14 residues. CDR1 MNHEY and CDR2 SVGAGI come from the germline V gene. V was clipped by 0 bases and J by 7 bases, with 10 bases between them. The CDR3 loop reads CASSYSAGRQPQHF. The CDR3 bases are TGTGCCAGCAGTTACTCGGCAGGGAGGCAGCCCCAGCATTTT.

The V call is TRBV7-8, the J call TRBJ1-4, with D unresolved. Germline values: CDR1 SGHVS, CDR2 FQNEAQ. The CDR3 totals 13 residues. V lost 1 base to trimming and J lost 10 bases, with 10 bases between them. CDR3: CASSLGGGGKLFF. Here the CDR3 DNA reads TGTGCCAGCAGCTTAGGGGGAGGAGGAAAACTGTTTTTT.

This chain connects TRBV6-5 to TRBJ1-1; tentatively, D is TRBD1 (5 bases). Looked up from germline, CDR1 is MNHEY and CDR2 is SVGAGI. The CDR3 runs 14 residues. With 0 bases removed from V and 4 bases from J, the gap between germline ends came to 9 bases. The DNA for the CDR3 is TGTGCCAGCAGTTACTCGGGGGGGGGCACTGAAGCTTTCTTT. It codes for CASSYSGGGTEAFF.

The chain combines TRBV5-1 with TRBJ2-7, with D maybe TRBD2 (6 bases). Germline V gene sequence: CDR1 SGHRS, CDR2 YFSETQ. This CDR3 spans 16 amino acids. Trimming cost V 5 bases and J 2 bases, with 20 bases left between them. As DNA, the CDR3 is TGCGCCAGCAGATCGACCGGGCGGGGCCAGACCTACGAGCAGTACTTC. Protein: CASRSTGRGQTYEQYF. Filled out from reference TRBV5-1 and TRBJ2-7, the complete variable domain reads KAGVTQTPRYLIKTRGQQVTLSCSPISGHRSVSWYQQTPGQGLQFLFEYFSETQRNKGNFPGRFSGRQFSNSRSEMNVSTLELGDSALYLCASRSTGRGQTYEQYFGPGTRLTVT.

The chain couples TRBV5-1 to TRBJ2-3, with 9 bases aligning to TRBD1. There are 18 residues in the CDR3. Losses at the gene ends were 4 bases for V and 3 bases for J; bases not matched to a gene: 15. The germline V gene encodes CDR1 SGHRS and CDR2 YFSETQ. Here the CDR3 reads CASSPYWTGAGGTDTQYF. CDR3 DNA sequence: TGCGCCAGCAGCCCCTACTGGACAGGGGCGGGTGGGACAGATACGCAGTATTTT.

The rearrangement joins TRBV6-1 to TRBJ2-2; possibly TRBD1 for D (6 bases). Germline V gives CDR1 MNHNS, CDR2 SASEGT. This CDR3 is built from 14 residues. The germline V and J ends were trimmed by 6 bases and 5 bases, with 13 bases remaining between them. CDR3 in amino acids: CASRDWTDTGELFF. CDR3 sequence (DNA): TGTGCCAGCAGGGATTGGACAGATACCGGGGAGCTGTTTTTT.

CDR3 bases: TGTGCCAGCAGCAAAGGATGGGGGACACCCGTCCGGGGCTATGGCTACACCTTC. This gives the protein CASSKGWGTPVRGYGYTF. The chain has TRBV21-1 and TRBJ1-2; the DNA was not compared with TRBD1, the D call given in the table. TRBV21-1 is termed a pseudogene. The length of the CDR3 is 18 residues.

The chain joins TRBV5-1 to TRBJ2-2; 9 nucleotides match TRBD1. This CDR3 has 15 amino acids. Germline V gene sequence: CDR1 SGHRS, CDR2 YFSETQ. J lost 4 bases, V lost 2 bases, and 3 bases had no gene match. CDR3 sequence reads: CASSLQGAGTGELFF. Written as DNA, the CDR3 is TGCGCCAGCAGCTTACAGGGGGCGGGCACCGGGGAGCTGTTTTTT.

V usage is TRBV5-6 and J usage is TRBJ1-1; D might be TRBD1 (5 bases). The CDR3 consists of 14 residues. V was shortened by 2 bases and J by 1 base, with 9 bases between the two germline ends. Looked up from germline, CDR1 is SGHDT and CDR2 is YYEEEE. Here the CDR3 DNA reads TGTGCCAGCAGCTTCGGGGGGACGAACACTGAAGCTTTCTTT. It translates to CASSFGGTNTEAFF.

This chain uses TRBV5-4 with TRBJ2-3; D uncertain. CDR1 and CDR2 from the germline V gene are SGHNT and YYREEE (reference sequence). This CDR3 region has 15 residues. V dropped 2 bases and J dropped 1 base, with 11 bases sitting between them. The CDR3 here is CASSLSGSGTDTQYF. The CDR3 DNA follows: TGTGCCAGCAGCTTATCCGGGTCCGGCACAGATACGCAGTATTTT.

This clone was observed a handful of times. The chain employs TRBV7-9 and TRBJ2-7; tentative D call: TRBD1 (5 bases). Trimming took off 5 bases at V and 3 bases at J, with 20 bases between the two ends. The CDR3 sequence is 16 residues long. The germline V gene has CDR1 SEHNR and CDR2 FQNEAQ (reference sequence). The CDR3 protein is CASSPTPGQGHYEQYF. The CDR3 DNA reads TGTGCCAGCAGCCCCACGCCAGGGCAAGGACACTACGAGCAGTACTTC.

The V and J genes are TRBV2 and TRBJ1-5; TRBD1 might be the D (5 bases). CDR3 length: 13 amino acids. Trimming pared 6 bases from V and 3 bases from J, leaving 9 bases between. The germline CDR1 and CDR2 sequences are SNHLY and FYNNEI. The CDR3 sequence: CASRPDNNQPQHF. CDR3 nucleotides: TGTGCCAGCAGACCGGACAACAATCAGCCCCAGCATTTT.

The rearrangement uses TRBV4-1 and TRBJ2-5; the D gene is possibly TRBD2 (8 bases). With 5 bases removed from V and 5 bases from J, the gap between germline ends came to 21 bases. Germline CDR1 reads MGHRA; CDR2 reads YSYEKL. There are 16 residues in the CDR3. The CDR3 sequence is CASSKGASGGFETQYF. CDR3 nucleotide sequence: TGCGCCAGCAGCAAGGGGGCCAGCGGGGGTTTTGAGACCCAGTACTTC.

The V call is TRBV6-1, the J call TRBJ2-2; D remains ambiguous. The CDR3 contains 13 residues. V was shortened by 6 bases and J by 4 bases, with 9 bases between the two germline ends. Germline CDR1 MNHNS, CDR2 SASEGT. The CDR3: CASSPIGTGELFF. CDR3 nucleotide sequence: TGTGCCAGCAGCCCGATCGGCACCGGGGAGCTGTTTTTT.

The chain uses TRBV4-3 and TRBJ1-2, with 7 bases lining up with TRBD1. V trimming: 3 bases; J trimming: 3 bases; junction bases outside the gene matches: 7. The CDR3 length is 15 residues. Germline assignment: CDR1 LGHNA and CDR2 YSLEER. CDR3 sequence: CASSHRTGVDYGYTF. Written as DNA, the CDR3 is TGCGCCAGCAGCCATCGAACAGGGGTTGACTATGGCTACACCTTC.

V and J are TRBV29-1 and TRBJ2-7; tentative D call: TRBD2 (6 bases). Trimming took off 0 bases at V and 3 bases at J, with 9 bases between the two ends. The CDR3 is 13 residues long. CDR1 is SQVTM and CDR2 is ANQGSEA in the germline V gene. The DNA of the CDR3 is TGCAGCGTTGAAGACCTGGGAGGCTACGAGCAGTACTTC. Translating it yields CSVEDLGGYEQYF.

CDR3 residues: CASSPRTSGRFYNEQFF. CDR3 bases: TGTGCCAGTAGTCCAAGGACTAGCGGGAGATTCTACAATGAGCAGTTCTTC. The genes are TRBV19 and TRBJ2-1; TRBD2 agrees at 13 bases. V dropped 5 bases and J dropped 3; count of bases not matched to a gene: 7. The CDR3 is made up of 17 amino acids. Germline V lookup: CDR1 LNHDA, CDR2 SQIVND (reference sequence).

The chain combines TRBV6-1 with TRBJ2-7, with D possibly being TRBD1 (5 bases). CDR3 length: 13 amino acids. Germline CDR1 MNHNS, CDR2 SASEGT. V was cut by 5 bases and J by 1 base, with 9 bases left in between. CDR3 sequence: CASSQDTSYEQYF. CDR3 DNA: TGTGCCAGCAGTCAGGACACTTCCTACGAGCAGTACTTC.

This sequence joins TRBV6-5 and TRBJ2-5; 7 bases map to TRBD2. V shed 2 bases, J shed 5 bases, and the junction held 8 bases outside the gene matches. This CDR3 is built from 15 residues. The germline gives CDR1 MNHEY, CDR2 SVGAGI. The CDR3: CASSYLAGVGETQYF. As DNA, the CDR3 is TGTGCCAGCAGTTACCTTGCGGGAGTAGGGGAGACCCAGTACTTC.

V and J are TRBV9 and TRBJ2-1; D is possibly TRBD2 (5 bases). Per germline, CDR1 SGDLS and CDR2 YYNGEE. V was pared by 3 bases and J by 10 bases, with 14 bases between. This CDR3 spans 13 amino acids. CDR3 DNA sequence: TGTGCCAGCAGCGAAGAGGGTTTGGGCGAGCAGTTCTTC. It is translated as CASSEEGLGEQFF.

This sequence joins TRBV30 and TRBJ1-6; the D gene is possibly TRBD1 (5 bases). Germline V gives CDR1 GTSNPN, CDR2 SVGIG (reference sequence). The germline V and J ends were trimmed by 2 bases and 7 bases, with 6 bases remaining between them. The CDR3 consists of 12 residues. The CDR3 nucleotides are TGTGCCTGGAGTCCAGGGAATTCACCCCTCCACTTT. Translation: CAWSPGNSPLHF.

This chain connects TRBV4-1 to TRBJ1-2; 10 nucleotides line up with TRBD1. The J segment lost 6 bases and the V segment lost 4 bases, leaving 8 bases of the junction unmatched. Germline CDR1 and CDR2: MGHRA and YSYEKL. The CDR3 totals 15 residues. Written as DNA, the CDR3 is TGCGCCAGCAGCCGAAACCGGGACAGGGGTGATGGCTACACCTTC. Translation: CASSRNRDRGDGYTF.

The rearrangement uses TRBV28 and TRBJ1-5; no firm D call. V lost 6 bases, J lost 5 bases, and 11 bases lay in between. This CDR3 is built from 13 residues. CDR1 and CDR2 (germline): MDHEN, SYDVKM. The CDR3 DNA follows: TGTGCCAGCAGGGGCATCCAACATCAGCCCCAGCATTTT. Translation gives CASRGIQHQPQHF.